This TCR beta chain was found in a study of radiation and T cells in renal cell carcinoma. Trimming took 7 bases from V and 2 from J, leaving 11 bases between them. The CDR3 covers 12 residues. The V gene's germline CDR1 is SQVTM and CDR2 ANQGSEA. Here immunoSEQ multiplex PCR was the method, and the copy in TCRdb shows in-frame clones only, minus some. The sample has tens of thousands of clones, about 80% seen once. The time point is: blood 2 weeks post-SBRT. Described treatment: 15 Gy SBRT to primary tumor, nephrectomy 4 weeks later. The source was blood, collected from a patient whose treatment included radiotherapy and nephrectomy. The chain has TRBV29-1 and TRBJ2-5; D is undetermined. The receptor was derived from a man aged 60 to 75 with renal cell carcinoma. The CDR3 DNA sequence: TGCAGCGACCGGACCCCACAAGAGACCCAGTACTTC. Translation: CSDRTPQETQYF.